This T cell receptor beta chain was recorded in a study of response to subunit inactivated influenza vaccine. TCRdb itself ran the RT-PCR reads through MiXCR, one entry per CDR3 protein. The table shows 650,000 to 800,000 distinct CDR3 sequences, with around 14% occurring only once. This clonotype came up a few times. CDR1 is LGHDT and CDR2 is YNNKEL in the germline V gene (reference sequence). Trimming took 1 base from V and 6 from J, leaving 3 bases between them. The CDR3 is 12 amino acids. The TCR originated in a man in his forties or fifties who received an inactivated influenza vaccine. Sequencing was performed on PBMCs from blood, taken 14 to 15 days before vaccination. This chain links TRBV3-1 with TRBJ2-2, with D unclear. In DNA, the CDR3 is TGTGCCAGCAGCCAAGCGTCCGGGGAGCTGTTTTTT. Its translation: CASSQASGELFF.